This T cell receptor beta chain was profiled in a study of blood T cell repertoires in COVID-19. Study-wide background: Spain, Italy and the United States supplied samples that represented acute and convalescent COVID-19. Sources were T cells, B-cell-depleted T cells, or PBMCs; the material itself was cDNA or gDNA.

This clone was seen a handful of times. In the authors' workflow: Cell counts per sample came from amplifying reference gene primers. The assay was immunoSEQ multiplex PCR, and TCRdb's table has in-frame clones only and misses some. The V and J calls and clone size were taken over from that table, and D and trimming were inferred from the DNA. The sample shows about 200,000 clones, 84% of them seen only once. Germline CDR1 and CDR2: MNHEY and SVGEGT. This CDR3 contains 14 residues. The ends were cut back, 5 bases at V and 10 bases at J, with 15 bases in the middle. The sequence was collected from a human donor in a cohort sampled during active COVID-19. Sequencing was carried out using peripheral blood. V is TRBV6-2 or TRBV6-3 and J is TRBJ1-6; the D is unclear. CDR3 sequence (DNA): TGTGCCAGCAGTAACCGGGCCGGCGGGTCACCCCTCCACTTT. It specifies CASSNRAGGSPLHF.